Listed here is a single T cell receptor beta chain. In the original processing: Amplifying reference gene primers gave estimates of nucleated cell counts. This table comes from immunoSEQ multiplex PCR, and its TCRdb copy is limited to in-frame clones, with some not included. That table is the source of V, J and clone size, and D and trimming were worked out from the DNA. The sample shows about 180,000 clones, 65% to 85% of them seen only once. This sample was included in a study of blood T cell repertoires in COVID-19. Per germline, CDR1 LNHDA and CDR2 SQIVND (reference sequence). CDR3 length: 15 amino acids. Trimming took 7 bases from V and 0 from J, leaving 12 bases between them.

Sequencing was done on a sample of PBMCs or T cells enriched from blood (not recorded which). This clonotype was sampled from a woman aged 40-49 years with acute COVID-19. V and J are TRBV19 and TRBJ2-2; no firm D call. CDR3 amino acids: CASIKSIANTGELFF. The CDR3 bases are TGTGCCAGTATAAAGTCAATAGCGAACACCGGGGAGCTGTTTTTT.